This record concerns one TCR beta chain sequence. Antigen specificity is unknown. Here immunoSEQ multiplex PCR was the method, and the copy in TCRdb shows in-frame clones only, minus some. The sample lists 110,000 to 150,000 clones; roughly 92% were seen once. There are 17 residues in the CDR3. From germline, CDR1 is SGHRS and CDR2 YFSETQ. The V segment lost 3 bases and the J segment 5 bases; nucleotides outside the gene matches: 16. This entry belongs to a study of T cell responses to AZD1222 COVID-19 vaccine. Study-wide results and caveats: In the spike-specific TCR repertoire, nearly half reportedly target unmutated variant regions. The study identified only a handful of AZD1222 recipients as seropositive at baseline.

The V gene is TRBV5-1, the J gene TRBJ1-1, with 7 bases identical to TRBD1. Sequences were derived from peripheral blood, sampled on day 0 of AZD1222 vaccination. This receptor was identified in an adult in good health. CDR3 coding DNA: TGCGCCAGCAGCTATTCAACAGGGGTCGGGGGTAAGACTGAAGCTTTCTTT. This translates into CASSYSTGVGGKTEAFF. Together with reference TRBV5-1 and TRBJ1-1, the CDR3 gives the full variable domain: KAGVTQTPRYLIKTRGQQVTLSCSPISGHRSVSWYQQTPGQGLQFLFEYFSETQRNKGNFPGRFSGRQFSNSRSEMNVSTLELGDSALYLCASSYSTGVGGKTEAFFGQGTRLTVV.